This TCR beta chain was retrieved from a study of blood T cells in healthy people across ages (dated by TCRdb to between 2014 and 2017). With regard to the full study: In model experiments, template switching captured about one uniquely barcoded TCR beta cDNA molecule for every two T cells. Donors were grouped into four age groups: young (average approximately 15 years), middle-aged (about 40), aged (roughly 62) and long-lived (over 80). To avoid experimental bias, donors of different ages were randomly spread across the sequencing lanes. Age-related changes in TCR beta repertoire diversity were measured in the study by deep sequencing normalized with unique cDNA molecular identifiers. The study analyzed two additional independent replicas of 1 million unique cDNA reads from the same blood draw for two donors, one aged 18 to 29 and one aged 80 or older. What the study reported, not specific to this receptor: As age increased, observed TCR beta diversity per million T cells dropped in a roughly linear way, and a significant reduction was already evident by age 40. The CMV infection status of donors was not known, potentially confounding age-related changes in expanded clonotypes. There was a strong correlation between observed TCR beta diversity and the percentage of naive T cells measured by flow cytometry. Total diversity estimates from one million sequenced T cells were considered lower bounds and underestimates. Compared with the aged group, the long-lived group had more naive CD4+ T cells, fewer expanded clones and increased TCR diversity, suggesting age selection. Since profiling was done on bulk unsorted PBMCs, naive and antigen-experienced compartments could not be conclusively compared.

Counted from cysteine to phenylalanine, this CDR3 has 17 amino acids. This entry keeps only the CDR3 DNA: 51 bases, framed from base 1. Trimming leaves V shorter by 6 bases and J shorter by 5 bases, with the junction holding 15 bases beyond the gene matches. CDR1 and CDR2, per the germline V gene, are MDHEN and SYDVKM. Donors were 35 to 40 systemically healthy Caucasian individuals from Russia aged about 6 to 100 years. Each donor gave 9.5 to 10 milliliters of peripheral blood, drawn into EDTA-treated Vacutainer tubes. Ficoll-Paque density-gradient centrifugation was used to isolate PBMCs, with at least 7 million per sample. Total RNA, at least 6 micrograms per sample, was extracted from PBMCs with Trizol reagent. For every donor, an aliquot of PBMCs went through flow cytometry to measure the percentages of naive CD45RAhigh/CD27high T cells. The protocol used for the library was 5' RACE. Sequencing was carried out with an Illumina HiSeq 2500. A second roughly 6 to 12 cycle PCR used a sample-barcoded 5' primer and a J-beta primer mix. Each TCR beta cDNA molecule received a unique molecular identifier from a template-switch 5' adaptor carrying 12 random nucleotides. Each sample yielded at least 2.5 million CDR3-containing paired-end reads. First-strand cDNA synthesis was performed from all RNA using the Mint cDNA synthesis kit, with priming by a TRBC-specific oligonucleotide. Following uracil-DNA glycosylase treatment, all cDNA underwent a first 18-cycle PCR with the universal primers M1SS and BC2_uni_R. Turning to the authors' computational methods: For normalization, 1 million high-quality reads were randomly selected from each sample, with every read carrying a distinct molecular identifier. Reads with shared molecular identifiers were discarded instead of being binned into consensus sequences. CDR3 identification, clonotype clustering and error correction used MiTCR with a Q25 quality threshold and the strictest error-elimination algorithm. A nonparametric unseen species model with Euler transformation was used to estimate a lower bound on total TCR beta diversity. The public sequencing data were trimmed at Q25 with fastp and processed into clonotypes with MiXCR by TCRdb, which kept only in-frame beta chains. Duplicate CDR3 protein sequences are folded into a single record with the most common DNA and genes. The V and J calls shown here were made by TCRdb, not taken from the authors' results. This sample holds 850,000 to 1,000,000 distinct CDR3 sequences; roughly 43% were observed only once. The top ten clonotypes cover around an eighth of the sample.

With regard to this clonotype: No cognate antigen has been identified for it. Base qualities are not provided; no much larger clone lies one nucleotide away.

Rearrangement joined TRBV28 to TRBJ1-1; 10 middle bases align to TRBD1. Sequencing was done on a sample of blood. The origin of this receptor is a man aged 30 to 39 in good health. The sequence in DNA is TGTGCCAGCAGCTCCCTATACTACGGACAGGGGGTGACTGAAGCTTTCTTT. Its translation is CASSSLYYGQGVTEAFF.